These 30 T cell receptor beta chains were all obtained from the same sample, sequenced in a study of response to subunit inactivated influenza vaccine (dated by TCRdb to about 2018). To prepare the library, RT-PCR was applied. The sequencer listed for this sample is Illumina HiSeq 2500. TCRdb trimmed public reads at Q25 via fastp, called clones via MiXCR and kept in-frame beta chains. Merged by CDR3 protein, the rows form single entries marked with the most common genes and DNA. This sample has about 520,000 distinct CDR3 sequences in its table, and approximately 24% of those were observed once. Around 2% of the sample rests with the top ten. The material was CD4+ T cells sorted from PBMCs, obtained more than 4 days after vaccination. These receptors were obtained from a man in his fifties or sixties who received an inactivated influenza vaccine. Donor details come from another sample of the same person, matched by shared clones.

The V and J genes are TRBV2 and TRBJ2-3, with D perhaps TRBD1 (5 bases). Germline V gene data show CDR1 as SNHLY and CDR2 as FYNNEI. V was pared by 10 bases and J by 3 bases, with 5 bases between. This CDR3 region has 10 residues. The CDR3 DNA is TGTGCCAACAGGACAGATACGCAGTATTTT. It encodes CANRTDTQYF.

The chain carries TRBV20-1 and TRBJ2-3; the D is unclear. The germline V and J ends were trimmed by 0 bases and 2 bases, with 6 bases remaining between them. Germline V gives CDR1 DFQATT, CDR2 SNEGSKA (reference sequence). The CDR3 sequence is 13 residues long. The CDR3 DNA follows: TGCAGTGCTAGAGATCTAGTCACAGATACGCAGTATTTT. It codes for CSARDLVTDTQYF.

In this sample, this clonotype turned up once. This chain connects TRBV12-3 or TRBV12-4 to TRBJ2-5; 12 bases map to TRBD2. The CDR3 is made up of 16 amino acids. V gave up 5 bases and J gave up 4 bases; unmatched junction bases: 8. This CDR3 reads CASSPPSSGRGETQYF. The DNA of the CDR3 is TGTGCCAGCAGTCCCCCTTCTAGCGGGAGGGGAGAGACCCAGTACTTC.

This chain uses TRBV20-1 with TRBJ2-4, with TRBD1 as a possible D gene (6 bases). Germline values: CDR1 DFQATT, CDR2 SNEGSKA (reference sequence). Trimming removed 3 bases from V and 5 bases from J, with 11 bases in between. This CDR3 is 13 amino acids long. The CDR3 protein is CSASRDMQNIQYF. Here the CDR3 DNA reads TGCAGTGCTAGCCGGGACATGCAAAACATTCAGTACTTC.

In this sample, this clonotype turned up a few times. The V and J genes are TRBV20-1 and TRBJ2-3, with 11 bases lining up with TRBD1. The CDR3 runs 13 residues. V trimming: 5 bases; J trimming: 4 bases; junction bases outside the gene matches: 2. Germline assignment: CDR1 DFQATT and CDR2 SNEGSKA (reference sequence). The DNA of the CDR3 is TGCAGTGCTGGACAGGGGGCTCCAGATACGCAGTATTTT. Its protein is CSAGQGAPDTQYF.

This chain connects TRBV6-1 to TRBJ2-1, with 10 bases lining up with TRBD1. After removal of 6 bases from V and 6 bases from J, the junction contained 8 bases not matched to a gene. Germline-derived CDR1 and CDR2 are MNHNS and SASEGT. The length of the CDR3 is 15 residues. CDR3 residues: CASRTDRGRLNEQFF. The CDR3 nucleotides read TGTGCCAGCAGAACAGACAGGGGGCGACTCAATGAGCAGTTCTTC.

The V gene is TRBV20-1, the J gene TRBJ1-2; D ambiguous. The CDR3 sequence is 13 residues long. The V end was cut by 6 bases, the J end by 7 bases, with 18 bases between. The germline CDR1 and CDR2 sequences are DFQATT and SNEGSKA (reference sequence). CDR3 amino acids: CSANPIALGGYTF. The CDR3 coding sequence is TGCAGTGCAAACCCCATCGCGTTGGGTGGCTACACCTTC.

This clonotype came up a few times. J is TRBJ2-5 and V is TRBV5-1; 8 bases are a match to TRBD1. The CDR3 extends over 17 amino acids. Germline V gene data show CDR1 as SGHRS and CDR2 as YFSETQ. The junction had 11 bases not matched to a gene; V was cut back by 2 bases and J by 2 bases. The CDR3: CASSFQGQGSAQETQYF. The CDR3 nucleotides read TGCGCCAGCAGCTTTCAAGGACAGGGTTCGGCACAAGAGACCCAGTACTTC.

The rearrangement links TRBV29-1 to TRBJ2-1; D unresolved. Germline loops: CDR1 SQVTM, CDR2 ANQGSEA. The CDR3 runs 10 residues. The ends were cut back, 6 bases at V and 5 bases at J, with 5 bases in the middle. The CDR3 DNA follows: TGCAGCGTGTACCACAATGAGCAGTTCTTC. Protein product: CSVYHNEQFF.

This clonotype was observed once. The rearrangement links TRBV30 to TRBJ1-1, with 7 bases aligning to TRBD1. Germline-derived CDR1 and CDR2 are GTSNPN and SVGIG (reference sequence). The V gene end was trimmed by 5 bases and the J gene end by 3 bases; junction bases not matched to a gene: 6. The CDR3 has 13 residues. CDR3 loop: CAWGTVGDTEAFF. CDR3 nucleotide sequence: TGTGCCTGGGGGACAGTCGGGGACACTGAAGCTTTCTTT.

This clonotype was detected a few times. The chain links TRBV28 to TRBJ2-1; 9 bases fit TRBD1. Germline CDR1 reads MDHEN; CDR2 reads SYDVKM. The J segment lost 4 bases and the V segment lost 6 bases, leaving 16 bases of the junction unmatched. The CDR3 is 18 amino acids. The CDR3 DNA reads TGTGCCAGCAGACCCGGGACAGGGCTAGAGGGGGTTTACAATGAGCAGTTCTTC. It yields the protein CASRPGTGLEGVYNEQFF.

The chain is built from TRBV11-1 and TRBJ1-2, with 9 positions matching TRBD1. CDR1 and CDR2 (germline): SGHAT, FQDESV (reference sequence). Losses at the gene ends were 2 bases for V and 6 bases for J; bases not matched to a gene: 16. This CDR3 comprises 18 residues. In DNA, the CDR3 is TGTGCCAGCAGCTTATTTAGGGGGACAGGGACTTATGCTGATGGCTACACCTTC. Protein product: CASSLFRGTGTYADGYTF.

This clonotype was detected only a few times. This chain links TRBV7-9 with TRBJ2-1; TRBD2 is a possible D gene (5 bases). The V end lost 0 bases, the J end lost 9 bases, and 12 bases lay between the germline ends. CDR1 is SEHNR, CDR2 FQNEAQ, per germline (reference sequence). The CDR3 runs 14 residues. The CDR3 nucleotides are TGTGCCAGCAGCTTAGCGCTCCCTAGCAGTGAGCAGTTCTTC. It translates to CASSLALPSSEQFF.

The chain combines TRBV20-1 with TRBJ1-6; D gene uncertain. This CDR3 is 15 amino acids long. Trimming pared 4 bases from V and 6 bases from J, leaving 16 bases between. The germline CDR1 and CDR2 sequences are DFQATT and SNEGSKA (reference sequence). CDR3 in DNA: TGCAGTGCTAAGGGCGGATCAAGTCTTAATTCACCCCTCCACTTT. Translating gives CSAKGGSSLNSPLHF.

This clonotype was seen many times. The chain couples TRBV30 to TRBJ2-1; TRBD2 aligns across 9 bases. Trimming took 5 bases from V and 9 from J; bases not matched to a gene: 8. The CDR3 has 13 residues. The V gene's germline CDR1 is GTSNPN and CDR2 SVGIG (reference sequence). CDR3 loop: CAWASGGSGEQFF. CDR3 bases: TGTGCCTGGGCCAGCGGGGGGTCTGGTGAGCAGTTCTTC. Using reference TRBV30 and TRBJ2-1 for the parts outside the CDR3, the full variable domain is SQTIHQWPATLVQPVGSPLSLECTVEGTSNPNLYWYRQAAGRGLQLLFYSVGIGQISSEVPQNLSASRPQDRQFILSSKKLLLSDSGFYLCAWASGGSGEQFFGPGTRLTVL.

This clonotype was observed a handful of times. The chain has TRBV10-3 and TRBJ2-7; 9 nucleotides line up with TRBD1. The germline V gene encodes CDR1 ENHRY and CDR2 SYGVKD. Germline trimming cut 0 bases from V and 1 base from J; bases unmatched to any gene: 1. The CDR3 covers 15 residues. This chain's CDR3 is CAISESGTGSYEQYF. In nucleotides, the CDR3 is TGTGCCATCAGTGAGTCGGGGACAGGGTCCTACGAGCAGTACTTC.

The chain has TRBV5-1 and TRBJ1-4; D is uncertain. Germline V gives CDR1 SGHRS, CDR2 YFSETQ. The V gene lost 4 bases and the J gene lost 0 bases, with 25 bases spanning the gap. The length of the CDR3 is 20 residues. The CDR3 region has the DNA TGCGCCAGCAGCCCTACCCCGTCGTCGAAGCTTACTGCAACTAATGAAAAACTGTTTTTT. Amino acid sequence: CASSPTPSSKLTATNEKLFF. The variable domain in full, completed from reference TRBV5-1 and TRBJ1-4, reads KAGVTQTPRYLIKTRGQQVTLSCSPISGHRSVSWYQQTPGQGLQFLFEYFSETQRNKGNFPGRFSGRQFSNSRSEMNVSTLELGDSALYLCASSPTPSSKLTATNEKLFFGSGTQLSVL.

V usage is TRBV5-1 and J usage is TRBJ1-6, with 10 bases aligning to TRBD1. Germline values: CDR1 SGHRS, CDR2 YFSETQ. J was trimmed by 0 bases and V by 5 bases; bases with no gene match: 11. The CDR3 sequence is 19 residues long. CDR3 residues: CASSLTGGYPSSYNSPLHF. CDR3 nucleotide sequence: TGCGCCAGCAGTTTGACAGGGGGCTACCCGAGCTCCTATAATTCACCCCTCCACTTT. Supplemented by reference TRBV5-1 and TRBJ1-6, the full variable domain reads KAGVTQTPRYLIKTRGQQVTLSCSPISGHRSVSWYQQTPGQGLQFLFEYFSETQRNKGNFPGRFSGRQFSNSRSEMNVSTLELGDSALYLCASSLTGGYPSSYNSPLHFGNGTRLTVT.

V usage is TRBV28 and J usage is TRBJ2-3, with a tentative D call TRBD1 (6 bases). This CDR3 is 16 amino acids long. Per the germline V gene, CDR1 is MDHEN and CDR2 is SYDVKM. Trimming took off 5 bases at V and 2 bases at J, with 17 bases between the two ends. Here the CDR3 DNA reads TGTGCCAGCAGTACTTGGGACATTCAATTCACAGATACGCAGTATTTT. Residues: CASSTWDIQFTDTQYF.

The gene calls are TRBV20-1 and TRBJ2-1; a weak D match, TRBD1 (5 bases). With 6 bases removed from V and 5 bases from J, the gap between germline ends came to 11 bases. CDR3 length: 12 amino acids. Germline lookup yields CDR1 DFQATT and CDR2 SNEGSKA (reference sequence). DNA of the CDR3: TGCAGTGCCCAGGGCAGCGACAATGAGCAGTTCTTC. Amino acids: CSAQGSDNEQFF.

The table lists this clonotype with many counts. The chain's CDR3 is CASSLASGYNEQFF. The CDR3 nucleotides are TGTGCCAGCAGCTTGGCTAGCGGCTACAATGAGCAGTTCTTC. The V call is TRBV5-8, the J call TRBJ2-1, with 7 bases aligning to TRBD2. V lost 0 bases and J lost 3; bases outside the gene matches: 0. Germline loops: CDR1 SGHTS, CDR2 YDEGEE. The CDR3 length is 14 residues.

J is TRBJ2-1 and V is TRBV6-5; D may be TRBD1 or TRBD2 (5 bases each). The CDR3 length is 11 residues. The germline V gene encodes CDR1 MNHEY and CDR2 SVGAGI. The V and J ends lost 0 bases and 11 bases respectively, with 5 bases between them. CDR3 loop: CASSYSGQQFF. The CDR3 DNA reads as TGTGCCAGCAGTTACTCGGGACAGCAGTTCTTC.

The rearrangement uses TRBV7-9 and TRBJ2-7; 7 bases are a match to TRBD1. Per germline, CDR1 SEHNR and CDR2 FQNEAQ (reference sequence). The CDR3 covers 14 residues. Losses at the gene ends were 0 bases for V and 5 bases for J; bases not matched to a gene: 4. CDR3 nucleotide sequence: TGTGCCAGCAGCTTAGCCCACAGGGGCCACGAGCAGTACTTC. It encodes CASSLAHRGHEQYF.

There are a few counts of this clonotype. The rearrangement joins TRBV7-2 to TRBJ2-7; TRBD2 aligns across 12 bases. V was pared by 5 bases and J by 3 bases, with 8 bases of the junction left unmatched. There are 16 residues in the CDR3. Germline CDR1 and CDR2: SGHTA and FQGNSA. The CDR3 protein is CASSRSTSGGSYEQYF. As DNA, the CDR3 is TGTGCCAGCAGCCGATCGACTAGCGGGGGAAGCTACGAGCAGTACTTC.

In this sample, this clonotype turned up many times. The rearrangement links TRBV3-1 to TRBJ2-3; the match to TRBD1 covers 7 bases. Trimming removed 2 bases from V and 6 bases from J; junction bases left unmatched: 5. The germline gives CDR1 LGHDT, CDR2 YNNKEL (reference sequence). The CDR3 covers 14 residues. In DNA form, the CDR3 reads TGTGCCAGCAGCCAATTACAGGGGCCGGATACGCAGTATTTT. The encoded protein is CASSQLQGPDTQYF.

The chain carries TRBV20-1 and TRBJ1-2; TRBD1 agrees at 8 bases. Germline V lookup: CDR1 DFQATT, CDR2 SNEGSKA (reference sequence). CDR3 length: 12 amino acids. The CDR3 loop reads CSTQDREDGYTF. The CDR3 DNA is TGCAGCACGCAGGACAGGGAGGATGGCTACACCTTC.

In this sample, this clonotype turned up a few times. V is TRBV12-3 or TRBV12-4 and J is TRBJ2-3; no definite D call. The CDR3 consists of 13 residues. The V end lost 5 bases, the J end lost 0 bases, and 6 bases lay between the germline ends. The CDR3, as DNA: TGTGCCAGCAGTGGAATTAGCACAGATACGCAGTATTTT. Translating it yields CASSGISTDTQYF.

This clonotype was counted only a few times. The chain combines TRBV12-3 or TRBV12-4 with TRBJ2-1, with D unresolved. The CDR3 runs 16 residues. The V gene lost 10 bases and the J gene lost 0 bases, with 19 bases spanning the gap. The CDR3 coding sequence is TGTGCCACCGGCCGCGGAATAAGCTACTCCTACAATGAGCAGTTCTTC. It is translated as CATGRGISYSYNEQFF.

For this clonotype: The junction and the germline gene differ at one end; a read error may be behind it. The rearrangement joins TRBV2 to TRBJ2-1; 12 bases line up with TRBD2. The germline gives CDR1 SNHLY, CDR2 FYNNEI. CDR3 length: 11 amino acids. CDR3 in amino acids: CASTLAGGLLF. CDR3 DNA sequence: TGTGCCAGCACACTAGCGGGAGGACTCCTCTTC.

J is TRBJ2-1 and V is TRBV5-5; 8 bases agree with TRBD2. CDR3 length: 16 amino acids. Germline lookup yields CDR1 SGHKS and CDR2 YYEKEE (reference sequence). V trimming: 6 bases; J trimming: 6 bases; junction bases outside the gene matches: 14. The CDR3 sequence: CASITARGGGSNEQFF. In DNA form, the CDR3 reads TGTGCCAGCATCACGGCACGGGGGGGGGGCTCCAATGAGCAGTTCTTC.